Below are 25 T cell receptor beta chains sequenced from a single sample in a study of blood T cell repertoires in COVID-19. Profiling relied on immunoSEQ multiplex PCR, and the TCRdb table lists in-frame clones only, not all of them. This repertoire shows around 120,000 clones, 70% to 80% found once; its top ten account for about 2.5%. The specimen was peripheral blood. These receptors came from a man aged 45-60 years with acute or convalescent COVID-19.

Only one count was recorded for this clone. CDR3 coding DNA: TGCGCCAGCAGCTTGGAGTTGGGGGCTTACTATGGCTACACCTTC. Amino acid sequence: CASSLELGAYYGYTF. The chain uses TRBV5-1 and TRBJ1-2, with TRBD1 as a possible D gene (6 bases). CDR3 length: 15 amino acids. Germline V lookup: CDR1 SGHRS, CDR2 YFSETQ. V lost 0 bases, J lost 3 bases, and 12 bases lay in between.

V usage is TRBV6-2 or TRBV6-3 and J usage is TRBJ2-1; tentative D call: TRBD1 (6 bases). Germline-derived CDR1 and CDR2 are MNHEY and SVGEGT. The CDR3 covers 16 residues. Trimming removed 6 bases from V and 6 bases from J, with 21 bases in between. CDR3 in DNA: TGTGCCAGCAGCATCACTTCCGGGACACCTTCCAATGAGCAGTTCTTC. Its translation is CASSITSGTPSNEQFF.

The chain has TRBV6-2 or TRBV6-3 and TRBJ2-7; TRBD2 agrees at 8 bases. With 0 bases clipped from V and 4 bases from J, the junction kept 5 bases outside the gene matches. In germline, CDR1 is MNHEY, CDR2 SVGEGT. This CDR3 spans 15 amino acids. The chain's CDR3 is CASSYSSGRAYEQYF. Written as DNA, the CDR3 is TGTGCCAGCAGTTACTCCAGCGGGAGAGCGTACGAGCAGTACTTC.

The sample holds one count of this clone. The chain combines TRBV5-1 with TRBJ2-2; tentatively, D is TRBD1 (5 bases). Germline V gene data show CDR1 as SGHRS and CDR2 as YFSETQ. V dropped 0 bases and J dropped 7 bases, with 16 bases sitting between them. The CDR3 sequence is 16 residues long. The DNA for the CDR3 is TGCGCCAGCAGCTTGGCCGAGCAGGGTGTACTCGGGGAGCTGTTTTTT. This codes for CASSLAEQGVLGELFF. The full variable domain, in which reference TRBV5-1 and TRBJ2-2 provide the parts outside the CDR3, is KAGVTQTPRYLIKTRGQQVTLSCSPISGHRSVSWYQQTPGQGLQFLFEYFSETQRNKGNFPGRFSGRQFSNSRSEMNVSTLELGDSALYLCASSLAEQGVLGELFFGEGSRLTVL.

For the CDR3, the DNA is TGCAGCGTTGAAGTTCGGGGATGGTACAATGAGCAGTTCTTC. Protein sequence: CSVEVRGWYNEQFF. The chain links TRBV29-1 to TRBJ2-1; perhaps TRBD2 as D (5 bases). Germline V CDR1 and CDR2: SQVTM, ANQGSEA. V was pared by 1 base and J by 4 bases, with 11 bases between. The CDR3 totals 14 residues.

This rearrangement joins TRBV29-1 to TRBJ2-5, with a tentative D call TRBD2 (5 bases). The CDR3 is 12 amino acids. Deletions cut 7 bases from V and 4 bases from J, with 13 bases between. CDR1 SQVTM and CDR2 ANQGSEA come from the germline V gene. This chain's CDR3 is CSGGERRETQYF. Written as DNA, the CDR3 is TGCAGCGGGGGAGAACGGAGAGAGACCCAGTACTTC.

The chain is built from TRBV2 and TRBJ2-5, with a possible D match to TRBD1 (6 bases). The germline CDR1 and CDR2 sequences are SNHLY and FYNNEI. V shed 8 bases and J shed 5 bases, with 18 bases lying between them. The CDR3 runs 14 residues. The CDR3 DNA is TGTGCCAGCCTTGCCGGGACATCCTCGGAGACCCAGTACTTC. It translates to CASLAGTSSETQYF.

The chain recombines TRBV2 with TRBJ2-7; 9 bases map to TRBD1. This CDR3 spans 13 amino acids. Germline V gene data show CDR1 as SNHLY and CDR2 as FYNNEI. V lost 10 bases to trimming and J lost 5 bases; unmatched junction nucleotides: 9. CDR3 region: CAIAGTGWNEQYF. The CDR3 DNA is TGTGCCATTGCCGGGACAGGGTGGAACGAGCAGTACTTC.

This clone was seen ten or more times. The chain links TRBV5-4 to TRBJ2-7, with 8 bases fitting TRBD1. Trimming took 0 bases from V and 3 from J; bases not matched to a gene: 8. This CDR3 has 16 residues. CDR1 and CDR2 from the germline V gene are SGHNT and YYREEE (reference sequence). CDR3 sequence (DNA): TGTGCCAGCAGCTTGGCCGGATTGACAGGGGACTACGAGCAGTACTTC. Amino acids: CASSLAGLTGDYEQYF.

The table lists this clone with a few counts. The rearrangement joins TRBV6-4 to TRBJ2-3; 8 positions agree with TRBD2. From germline, CDR1 is MRHNA and CDR2 SNTAGT. The CDR3 spans 15 residues. V shed 0 bases, J shed 4 bases, and the junction held 3 bases outside the gene matches. Here the CDR3 reads CASSDSTGGPDTQYF. CDR3 nucleotides: TGTGCCAGCAGTGACTCGACGGGAGGGCCAGATACGCAGTATTTT.

The V call is TRBV30, the J call TRBJ1-5, with TRBD1 matching 8 bases. The CDR3 totals 13 residues. The V segment lost 1 base and the J segment 7 bases; nucleotides outside the gene matches: 3. Germline V gene sequence: CDR1 GTSNPN, CDR2 SVGIG (reference sequence). The CDR3 here is CAWSAGGAQPQHF. For the CDR3, the DNA is TGTGCCTGGAGTGCAGGGGGCGCACAGCCCCAGCATTTT.

The V gene is TRBV5-1, the J gene TRBJ2-7, with TRBD2 identical over 7 bases. This CDR3 is built from 15 residues. Germline CDR1 and CDR2: SGHRS and YFSETQ. V shed 4 bases, J shed 0 bases, and the junction held 7 bases outside the gene matches. The CDR3 bases are TGCGCCAGCAGCCGGGGGGACCCCAGCTCCTACGAGCAGTACTTC. Its translation: CASSRGDPSSYEQYF.

This CDR3 is CASMRTSVEVETQYF. CDR3 bases: TGTGCCAGTATGAGAACTTCAGTCGAGGTAGAGACCCAGTACTTC. The chain links TRBV19 to TRBJ2-5; the D is unclear. With 7 bases removed from V and 4 bases from J, the gap between germline ends came to 19 bases. CDR1 LNHDA and CDR2 SQIVND come from the germline V gene (reference sequence). CDR3 length: 15 amino acids. Combining the CDR3 with reference TRBV19 and TRBJ2-5 gives the whole variable domain DGGITQSPKYLFRKEGQNVTLSCEQNLNHDAMYWYRQDPGQGLRLIYYSQIVNDFQKGDIAEGYSVSREKKESFPLTVTSAQKNPTAFYLCASMRTSVEVETQYFGPGTRLLVL.

The V gene is TRBV23-1, the J gene TRBJ2-7, with a possible D match to TRBD1 (6 bases). TRBV23-1 is an ORF for which the function is uncertain. V lost 4 bases and J 1 base, leaving 11 bases between the germline ends. The CDR3 spans 14 residues. CDR3 protein: CASSRPGHSYEQYF. CDR3 in DNA: TGCGCCAGCAGTCGTCCGGGACATTCCTACGAGCAGTACTTC.

The chain uses TRBV25-1 and TRBJ1-5; D is possibly TRBD1 (5 bases). Germline lookup yields CDR1 MGHDK and CDR2 SYGVNS. The CDR3 contains 15 residues. Between the trimmed V and J ends, which lost 4 bases and 6 bases, there was a span of 16 bases. CDR3 DNA sequence: TGTGCCAGCAGTGGGGGCGGGGGGGTCAGTCAGCCCCAGCATTTT. Its protein product is CASSGGGGVSQPQHF.

The rearrangement joins TRBV7-3 to TRBJ1-6; weak D call: TRBD1 (5 bases). Germline V gene lookup returns CDR1 SGHTA and CDR2 FQGTGA. Trimming removed 5 bases from V and 10 bases from J, with 15 bases in between. The CDR3 has 14 amino acids. DNA of the CDR3: TGTGCCAGCAGCAGGGAGGGGTTAGGCTCACCCCTCCACTTT. Amino acids: CASSREGLGSPLHF.

The rearrangement joins TRBV4-1 to TRBJ1-4; 10 bases agree with TRBD1. The germline V gene has CDR1 MGHRA and CDR2 YSYEKL. The CDR3 totals 16 residues. V gave up 2 bases and J gave up 5 bases; unmatched junction bases: 5. The CDR3 DNA follows: TGCGCCAGCAGCCAATCACCGGGACAGGGGAATGAAAAACTGTTTTTT. Its translation is CASSQSPGQGNEKLFF.

The rearrangement joins TRBV19 to TRBJ2-5; 7 bases fit TRBD1. Germline assignment: CDR1 LNHDA and CDR2 SQIVND (reference sequence). V trimming: 5 bases; J trimming: 3 bases; junction bases outside the gene matches: 3. The CDR3 sequence is 13 residues long. The CDR3 region has the DNA TGTGCCAGTAGTGTCGACAGGGAAGAGACCCAGTACTTC. Amino acids: CASSVDREETQYF.

This chain links TRBV30 with TRBJ1-6; 11 bases line up with TRBD1. The CDR3 covers 13 residues. Germline CDR1 GTSNPN, CDR2 SVGIG (reference sequence). V shed 3 bases, J shed 9 bases, and the junction held 1 base outside the gene matches. For the CDR3, the DNA is TGTGCCTGGAGAGGGACAGGGGGTTCACCCCTCCACTTT. Its translation: CAWRGTGGSPLHF. The whole variable domain, remainder taken from reference TRBV30 and TRBJ1-6, is SQTIHQWPATLVQPVGSPLSLECTVEGTSNPNLYWYRQAAGRGLQLLFYSVGIGQISSEVPQNLSASRPQDRQFILSSKKLLLSDSGFYLCAWRGTGGSPLHFGNGTRLTVT.

A note on this clone: The same CDR3 also results from other DNA sequences found in this sample. J is TRBJ2-3 and V is TRBV6-5, with 7 positions matching TRBD1. In germline, CDR1 is MNHEY, CDR2 SVGAGI. The length of the CDR3 is 15 residues. V trimming: 4 bases; J trimming: 0 bases; junction bases outside the gene matches: 4. The DNA of the CDR3 is TGTGCCAGCAGTTTGACAGGGATAAGCACAGATACGCAGTATTTT. Its protein product is CASSLTGISTDTQYF.

This clone occurred once. V and J are TRBV2 and TRBJ2-5; the D gene is possibly TRBD1 (6 bases). The CDR3 totals 13 residues. Trimming removed 4 bases from V and 7 bases from J, with 13 bases in between. Germline values: CDR1 SNHLY, CDR2 FYNNEI. The CDR3 sequence is CASSASWGRTQYF. CDR3 bases: TGTGCCAGCAGTGCGTCGTGGGGGCGGACCCAGTACTTC.

This chain joins TRBV4-1 and TRBJ1-4, with D possibly TRBD1 on 6 matching bases. Germline values: CDR1 MGHRA, CDR2 YSYEKL. Trimming cost V 4 bases and J 1 base, with 22 bases left between them. This CDR3 is 19 amino acids long. The chain's CDR3 is CASSPGDRYGDGTNEKLFF. The DNA of the CDR3 is TGCGCCAGCAGCCCCGGAGACAGGTACGGGGACGGAACTAATGAAAAACTGTTTTTT.

The rearrangement joins TRBV6-1 to TRBJ2-5, with D possibly matching TRBD1 (6 bases). V lost 2 bases and J 4 bases, leaving 11 bases between the germline ends. CDR1 is MNHNS and CDR2 is SASEGT in the germline V gene. This CDR3 contains 14 residues. DNA of the CDR3: TGTGCCAGCAGTGAAAGTTACAGGGCAGAGACCCAGTACTTC. It specifies CASSESYRAETQYF.

This clone was detected a few times. The chain recombines TRBV19 with TRBJ1-5, with D hard to call. Germline values: CDR1 LNHDA, CDR2 SQIVND (reference sequence). Between the trimmed V and J ends, which lost 0 bases and 5 bases, there was a span of 8 bases. This CDR3 has 14 residues. CDR3 nucleotides: TGTGCCAGTAGTATAGAAACAGTAGATCAGCCCCAGCATTTT. This codes for CASSIETVDQPQHF.

The rearrangement joins TRBV27 to TRBJ2-7, with D uncertain. CDR1 and CDR2 (germline): MNHEY, SMNVEV (reference sequence). This CDR3 comprises 10 residues. The V end lost 3 bases, the J end lost 5 bases, and 2 bases lay between the germline ends. In nucleotides, the CDR3 is TGTGCCAGCAGTTTCAACGAGCAGTACTTC. This sequence encodes CASSFNEQYF.